The present TCR beta chain was sequenced within a study of T cell responses to AZD1222 COVID-19 vaccine. About the research overall: Both about-4-week and about-12-week second-dose recipients were combined. Overall study findings and caveats: Samples come after the peak T cell response, not at day 14. A reported finding is that nearly half of spike-specific TCRs target unmutated variant regions. White British donors predominated, females outnumbered males, and clonal diversity was possibly underestimated.

After removal of 2 bases from V and 7 bases from J, the junction contained 13 bases not matched to a gene. Per the germline V gene, CDR1 is GTSNPN and CDR2 is SVGIG (reference sequence). The CDR3 has 17 amino acids. Comments on this clone: Its antigen is not identified.

Using immunoSEQ multiplex PCR, the repertoire was profiled, and TCRdb retains in-frame clones only, with some absent. The table lists under 200,000 clones, about 91% of them singletons, with approximately 4.7% in the top ten. This receptor was taken from an adult in good health. V and J are TRBV30 and TRBJ2-1, with 11 bases fitting TRBD2. Sample: peripheral blood, taken on day 0 of AZD1222 vaccination. This CDR3 is CAWSSLSGLAGLNEQFF. DNA for the CDR3: TGTGCCTGGAGTTCATTAAGCGGACTAGCGGGTTTAAATGAGCAGTTCTTC.